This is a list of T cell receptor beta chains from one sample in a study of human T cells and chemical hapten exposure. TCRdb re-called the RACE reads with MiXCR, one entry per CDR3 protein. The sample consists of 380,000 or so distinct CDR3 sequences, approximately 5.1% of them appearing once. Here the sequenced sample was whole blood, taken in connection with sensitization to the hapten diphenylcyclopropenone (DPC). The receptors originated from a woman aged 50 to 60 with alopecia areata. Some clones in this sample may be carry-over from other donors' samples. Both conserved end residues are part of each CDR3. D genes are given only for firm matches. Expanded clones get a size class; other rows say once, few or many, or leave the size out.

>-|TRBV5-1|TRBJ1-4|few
TGCGCCAGCAGCTTGGCCAGGGTGGGGTCAAATGAAAAACTGTTTTTT
CASSLARVGSNEKLFF
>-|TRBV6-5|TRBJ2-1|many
TGTGCCAGCAGTTACCGGCCCCTGATGTACAATGAGCAGTTCTTC
CASSYRPLMYNEQFF
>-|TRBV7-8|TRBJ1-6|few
TGTGCCAGCAGCTTAATCGGGGGCGAAAATTCACCCCTCCACTTT
CASSLIGGENSPLHF
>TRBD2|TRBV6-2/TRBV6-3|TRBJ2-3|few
TGTGCCAGCAGTGGGACTAGCGGGACCGCAGATACGCAGTATTTT
CASSGTSGTADTQYF
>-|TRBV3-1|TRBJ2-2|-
TGTTCCAGCAGTCCCCGGGGCATGGGCACCGGGGAGCTGTTTTTT
CSSSPRGMGTGELFF
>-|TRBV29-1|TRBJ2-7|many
TGCAGCGTTGGAGGGGTAGGGAACGGGGAGCAGTACTTC
CSVGGVGNGEQYF
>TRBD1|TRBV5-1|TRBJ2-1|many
TGCGCCAGCAGCTTCACAGGGGCTGAGCATGAGCAGTTCTTC
CASSFTGAEHEQFF
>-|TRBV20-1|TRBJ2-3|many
TGCAGTGCTAGAGATGGAAACCCAAAAAATACGCAGTATTTT
CSARDGNPKNTQYF
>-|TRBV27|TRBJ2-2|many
TGTGCCAGCAGTTTCCTCCCGGTAAACACCGGGGAGCTGTTTTTT
CASSFLPVNTGELFF
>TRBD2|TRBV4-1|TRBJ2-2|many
TGCGCCAGCAGCCCGGGAGGCGGATACGCGAACACCGGGGAGCTGTTTTTT
CASSPGGGYANTGELFF
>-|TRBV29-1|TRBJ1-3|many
TGCAGCGTTGAGTGGTTCAACTCTGGAAACACCATATATTTT
CSVEWFNSGNTIYF